This TCR beta chain was sequenced for a study of cytomegalovirus exposure and HLA in healthy donors (dated by TCRdb to about 2017). Notes on the research overall: In an earlier analysis of fewer than 750 of the donors, about 270 Gb of sequence data and some 100 million unique TCR beta sequences from 150 million to 200 million T cells were reported. The study used immunosequencing to profile the T cell repertoires of approximately 640 subjects and linked those repertoires to cytomegalovirus serostatus. An earlier analysis of approximately 630 of the donors applied high-throughput TCR beta sequencing to assess whether each TCR beta V gene segment acted as functional or pseudogenic. Roughly 300 gigabases of sequencing data and tens of millions of unique TCR sequences made up an early release that covered 500 to 650 HLA-typed donors. All discovery cohort repertoires had been generated on a single sequencing platform. Alongside the repertoire data, information on donor age, sex, ethnicity and CMV serostatus was compiled. In the later analysis, no new phenotypic data were used to find candidate immune exposures; instead, reliance was placed on TCR beta sequences and their occurrence across donors. Of the 398 genotyped donors, 70% to 90% were placed in the genetic ancestry cluster associated with self-reported Caucasian donors. In addition to the first cohort of 650 to 800 subjects, a separate validation cohort of approximately 130 different subjects was used. Both class I and class II loci were covered by HLA typing, at four-digit resolution. To predict cytomegalovirus infection status, the study brought together high-throughput TCR immunosequencing, statistical association of individual TCRs with disease status, and machine learning. The number of donors typed differed by locus, with 629-630 for A, B, C, DRB1 and DQB1, roughly 520 for DQA1, under 610 for DPA1, and some 440 for DPB1. The study was designed to test whether signatures of past pathogen exposure could be identified by cataloging public T cell receptors. On average, roughly 250,000 unique TCR beta nucleotide sequences were sequenced per donor among 398 genotyped donors of the cohort, with roughly 18% of those sequences being non-productive. In a later genetic analysis, genome-wide SNP genotypes for 398 of the 666 donors were used, and that subset was treated as a discovery cohort. A later analysis re-examined previously published TCR beta repertoires from 610 or so donors and added high-resolution HLA genotyping to investigate patterns of TCR occurrence. Several DR-DQ haplotypes were handled as single units for association and clustering because linkage in the cohort was strong.

The germline V gene encodes CDR1 LGHNA and CDR2 YNFKEQ. At the junction V is shortened by 2 bases and J by 5 bases, with 16 bases in between. Including the terminal cysteine and phenylalanine, the CDR3 comprises 15 residues. Only CDR3 DNA is held: 45 bases, read in frame from base 1. Library construction relied on the immunoSEQ multiplex PCR assay. The multiplex PCR relied on a mix of 60 forward primers for TCR Vbeta segments and 13 reverse primers for TCR Jbeta segments. Amplification of the CDR3 region of rearranged TCR beta genes was performed with a multiplex PCR assay on genomic DNA. Amplified TCR beta libraries were sequenced as 87-base-pair reads on the Illumina HiSeq System. The authors processed their data as follows. In a later analysis, approximately 74 million unique TCR beta chains were counted across the 500 to 850 repertoires, and roughly 11 million of these chains were shared by at least two donors. To remove PCR and sequencing errors, raw reads were error-corrected and collapsed into unique sequences using a nearest-neighbor algorithm that merged closely related sequences. To assign V, D and J gene segments, CDR3 sequences were aligned to IMGT reference sequences. For a sequence to be retained, a match of at least six nucleotides was required to both a V gene segment and a J gene segment. A rearrangement counted as productive if the CDR3 had no stop codons and remained in frame with V and J, and every other rearrangement counted as non-productive. CDR3 was defined by IMGT convention, running from the second conserved V-encoded cysteine to the conserved J-encoded phenylalanine. In an earlier analysis of around 600 of the donors, sequences lacking an unambiguous match to a single V gene segment were excluded. In an earlier analysis of several hundred of the donors, V segments were called functional above 56.7% productive rearrangements and were called segregating when the between-donor standard deviation exceeded 5%. A statistical classification framework was developed to diagnose cytomegalovirus status using the catalog of TCR beta chain sequences. A later analysis assigned V and J genes by comparing TCR nucleotide sequences with IMGT/GENE-DB human TR gene sequences. A later analysis assigned CDR3 sequences and most-parsimonious VDJ recombination scenarios with the TCRdist pipeline. In a later analysis, each TCR beta chain was defined by its CDR3 amino acid sequence together with its V-gene family, and reads lacking a unique V-gene family were excluded. To address suspected cross-contamination and a sequencing artifact, a later analysis removed under 600 highly shared, low-generation-probability nucleotide sequences. A later analysis calculated a clonal expansion index for each public chain from normalized within-repertoire ranks of inferred template counts. In a later analysis, generation probabilities were computed with a VDJ recombination model fitted to out-of-frame rearrangements, and the resulting probabilities were checked against IGoR. Hypergeometric tests were used in a later analysis to score TCR-TCR, TCR-HLA and TCR-CMV co-occurrence, with a repertoire-size bias correction applied to the TCR pairs. False discovery rates were estimated in a later analysis by permuting HLA or CMV assignments 20 times. In a later analysis, co-occurring TCRs were grouped using DBSCAN, with TCRdist sequence similarity added in when clustering inside HLA-allele-positive subsets. Co-occurrence clustering excluded repertoires with fewer than 30,000 or more than 120,000 public chains, plus five with anomalous nucleotide sharing. The table comes from immuneACCESS by way of TCRdb, which keeps in-frame sequences with V and J called. Part of the clones is missing from these tables; in studies checked, under half for an unresolved V gene and the rest for unknown reasons. The DNA gave D and trimming, while V, J and clone size come from that table. This sample comprises about 190,000 clones, 87% of them detected only once. The ten largest clones represent around 1.2% of the sample.

The cohort was made up of hundreds of healthy bone marrow donors. Cohort members were all nominally healthy when sampled, although unrecorded immune exposures were likely present. The donor was CMV seronegative and belonged to the group of 350 or so seronegative cohort members. A peripheral blood sample was collected from each donor, and TCR beta sequencing was performed on peripheral blood mononuclear cells. Genomic DNA extraction from the blood cell samples was performed with the Qiagen DNeasy Blood Extraction Kit. Details on this clone: This receptor's antigen is unknown. Within one base of it there is no much larger clone, and no base qualities were kept.

General study outcomes and caveats: Correlated functional status among segregating V segments might reflect linkage disequilibrium, but an unknown experimental factor could not be ruled out. In both the original and validation cohorts, the classifier was reported to diagnose cytomegalovirus status with high specificity and sensitivity. While some public TCRs were present in many individuals, most TCR sequences turned up only very rarely across donors. In this cohort, only TCR beta chains were sequenced, and detectable features were limited by the absence of alpha or paired-chain data. A later analysis found that HLA-associated TCR beta chains were more clonally expanded and had lower generation probabilities than equally common non-associated chains. In an earlier analysis of 587 of the donors, most TCR beta V segments appeared in productive rearrangements about 87% or about 30% of the time, broadly matching IMGT annotations. In a later analysis, most CMV-associated TCR beta chains were found to appear HLA-restricted, with HLA associations seemingly driven largely by CMV exposure. Strong co-occurrence of HLA alleles, especially DR and DQ, made assigning TCR associations to individual alleles difficult. It was suggested by the authors that the approach could potentially be generalized to other disease states and immunological phenotypes. A group of highly shared sequence variants was considered likely to be a technical artifact of the sequencing pipeline. HLA typing was unavailable for some donors at each locus, so association tests used only the typed subset. In a later analysis, several top co-occurrence clusters were reported to appear linked to parvovirus B19, influenza, CMV and Epstein-Barr virus. A later analysis associated 16,951 TCR beta sequences with specific HLA alleles at a false discovery rate of 0.05. The study listed approximately 150 TCR beta chains as associated with cytomegalovirus. The 87-base-pair reads could not distinguish some IMGT-functional V segments, including TRBV6-2 and TRBV6-3, so those segments were excluded. Because counts were too low, about 18 rarely observed V segments, including chromosome 9 orphons, were excluded from the earlier analysis of 500 to 700 of the donors. Immune exposure information for the cohort was limited to CMV serostatus. Presence/absence analyses assumed roughly uniform sequencing depth across donors, an assumption that may not hold. A further reported finding was that TCR beta sequences accurately predicted the HLA-A and HLA-B alleles for most subjects in the first cohort. A later genetic analysis reported fewer N-insertions in productive TCRs among donors in an Asian-associated ancestry cluster than the roughly 720-donor mean. In vitro tests confirmed that three of the cytomegalovirus-associated TCR beta chains recognize cytomegalovirus antigens. V-gene and J-gene trimming of TCR beta chains was associated with a missense DCLRE1C variant in a later genetic analysis, and the association was replicated in an independent cohort. In a later analysis, TCR association rates were found to vary across HLA loci, with the most associated TCRs seen for DRB1 alleles and the fewest for HLA-C alleles.

This receptor was obtained from a young man in good health and CMV-seronegative. In this chain, TRBV4-2 is recombined with TRBJ2-7; the D gene is perhaps TRBD1, on 5 matching bases. Sequencing input: PBMCs. The CDR3 region has the sequence CASSQTPAGSDEQYF. The DNA sequence follows: TGTGCCAGCAGCCAAACCCCTGCAGGGTCGGACGAGCAGTACTTC.